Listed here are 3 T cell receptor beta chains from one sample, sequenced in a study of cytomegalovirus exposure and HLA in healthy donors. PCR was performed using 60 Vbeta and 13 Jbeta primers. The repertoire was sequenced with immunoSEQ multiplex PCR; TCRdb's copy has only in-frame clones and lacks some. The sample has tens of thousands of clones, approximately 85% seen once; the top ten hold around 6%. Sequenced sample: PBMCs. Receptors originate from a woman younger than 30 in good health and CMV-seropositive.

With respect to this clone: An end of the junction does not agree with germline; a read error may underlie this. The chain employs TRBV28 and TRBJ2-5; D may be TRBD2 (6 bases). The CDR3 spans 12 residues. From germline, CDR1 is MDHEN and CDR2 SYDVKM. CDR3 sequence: CASSSSGTSGNF. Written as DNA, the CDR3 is TGTGCCAGCAGTTCCTCCGGGACTTCCGGAAACTTC. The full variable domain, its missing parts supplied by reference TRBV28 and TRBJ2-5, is DVKVTQSSRYLVKRTGEKVFLECVQDMDHENMFWYRQDPGLGLRLIYFSYDVKMKEKGDIPEGYSVSREKKERFSLILESASTNQTSMYLCASSSSGTSGNFGPGTRLLVL.

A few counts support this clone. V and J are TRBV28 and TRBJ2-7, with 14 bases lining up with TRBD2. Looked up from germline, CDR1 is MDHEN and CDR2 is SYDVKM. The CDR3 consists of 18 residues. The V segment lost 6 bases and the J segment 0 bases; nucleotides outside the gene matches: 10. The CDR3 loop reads CASSGGTSGSYLSYEQYF. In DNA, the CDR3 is TGTGCCAGCAGCGGGGGGACTAGCGGGAGCTACCTCTCCTACGAGCAGTACTTC.

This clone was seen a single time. Written as DNA, the CDR3 is TGTGCCAGCAGCAGCAGGGGCCTGGGGAATTATGGCTACACCTTC. It yields the protein CASSSRGLGNYGYTF. This chain uses TRBV13 with TRBJ1-2, with D possibly TRBD1 on 6 matching bases. V shed 5 bases and J shed 5 bases, with 18 bases lying between them. The CDR3 is 15 amino acids. CDR1 is PRHDT, CDR2 FYEKMQ, per germline (reference sequence). The full variable domain, its missing parts supplied by reference TRBV13 and TRBJ1-2, is AAGVIQSPRHLIKEKRETATLKCYPIPRHDTVYWYQQGPGQDPQFLISFYEKMQSDKGSIPDRFSAQQFSDYHSELNMSSLELGDSALYFCASSSRGLGNYGYTFGSGTRLTVV.